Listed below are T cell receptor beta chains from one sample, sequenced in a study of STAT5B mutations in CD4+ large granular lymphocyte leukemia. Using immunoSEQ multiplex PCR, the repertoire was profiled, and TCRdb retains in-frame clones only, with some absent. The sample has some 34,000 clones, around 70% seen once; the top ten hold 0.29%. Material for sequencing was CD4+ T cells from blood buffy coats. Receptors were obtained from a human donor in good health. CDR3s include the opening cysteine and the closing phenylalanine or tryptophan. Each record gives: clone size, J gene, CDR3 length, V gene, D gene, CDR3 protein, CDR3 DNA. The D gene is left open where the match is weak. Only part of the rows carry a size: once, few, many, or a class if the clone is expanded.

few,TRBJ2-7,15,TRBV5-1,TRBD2,CASSLGVGGAYEQYF,TGCGCCAGCAGCCTGGGGGTTGGGGGGGCCTACGAGCAGTACTTC
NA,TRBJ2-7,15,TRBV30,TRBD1,CAWSVGGTGVYEQYF,TGTGCCTGGAGTGTTGGCGGGACAGGGGTCTACGAGCAGTACTTC
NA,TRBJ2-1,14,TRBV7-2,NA,CASSLGRSYNEQFF,TGTGCCAGCAGCTTAGGTCGGTCCTACAATGAGCAGTTCTTC
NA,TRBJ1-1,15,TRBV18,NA,CASSPQGIANTEAFF,TGTGCCAGCTCACCACAGGGAATTGCGAACACTGAAGCTTTCTTT
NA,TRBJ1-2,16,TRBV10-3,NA,CAISERGTATLYGYTF,TGTGCCATCAGTGAGCGGGGGACGGCGACCTTATATGGCTACACCTTC
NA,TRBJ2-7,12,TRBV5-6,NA,CASSFQTYEQYF,TGTGCCAGCAGCTTCCAGACCTACGAGCAGTACTTC
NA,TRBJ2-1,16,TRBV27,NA,CASTPGRGTAYNEQFF,TGTGCCAGCACCCCCGGGCGGGGGACAGCCTACAATGAGCAGTTCTTC
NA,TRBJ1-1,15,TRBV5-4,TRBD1,CASSSGLQGFAEAFF,TGTGCCAGCAGCTCTGGATTACAGGGGTTCGCTGAAGCTTTCTTT
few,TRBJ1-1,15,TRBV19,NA,CASRPPRPLNTEAFF,TGTGCCAGTAGACCGCCCAGGCCGTTGAACACTGAAGCTTTCTTT
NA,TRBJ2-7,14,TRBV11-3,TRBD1,CASSSGTASYEQYF,TGTGCCAGCAGCTCCGGGACAGCTTCCTACGAGCAGTACTTC
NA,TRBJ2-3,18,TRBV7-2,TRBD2,CASSVAVTGGLSTDTQYF,TGTGCCAGCAGCGTAGCGGTAACGGGGGGGTTGAGCACAGATACGCAGTATTTT
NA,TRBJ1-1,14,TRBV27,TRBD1,CASSLQGAWTEAFF,TGTGCCAGCAGTTTACAGGGGGCATGGACTGAAGCTTTCTTT
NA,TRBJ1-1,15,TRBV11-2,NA,CASSLQPRVNTEAFF,TGTGCCAGCAGCTTACAGCCACGGGTGAACACTGAAGCTTTCTTT
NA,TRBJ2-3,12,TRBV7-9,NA,CASSPTTDTQYF,TGTGCCAGCAGCCCCACCACAGATACGCAGTATTTT
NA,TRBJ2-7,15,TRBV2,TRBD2,CASRKSSGGAYEQYF,TGTGCCAGCAGAAAGTCTAGCGGGGGGGCCTACGAGCAGTACTTC
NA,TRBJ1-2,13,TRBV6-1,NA,CASAPDVARGYTF,TGTGCCAGCGCCCCCGATGTGGCTCGTGGCTACACCTTC
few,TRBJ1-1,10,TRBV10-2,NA,CASGGTEAFF,TGCGCCAGCGGGGGCACTGAAGCTTTCTTT
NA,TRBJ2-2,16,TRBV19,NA,CASSIIPSVLAGELFF,TGTGCCAGTAGTATAATCCCCTCGGTCCTGGCCGGGGAGCTGTTTTTT
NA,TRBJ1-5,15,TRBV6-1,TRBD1,CASVRTGGSHQPQHF,TGTGCCAGCGTTCGGACAGGGGGTTCACATCAGCCCCAGCATTTT
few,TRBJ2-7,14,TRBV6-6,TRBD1,CASSPTGRSYEQYF,TGTGCCAGCAGTCCGACAGGGCGTTCGTACGAGCAGTACTTC
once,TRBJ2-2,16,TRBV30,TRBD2,CAWSVLAGGRPGELFF,TGTGCCTGGAGTGTTTTGGCGGGGGGGCGCCCCGGGGAGCTGTTTTTT
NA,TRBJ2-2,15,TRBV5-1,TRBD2,CASSSGTSGTGELFF,TGCGCCAGCAGCTCTGGGACTAGCGGGACCGGGGAGCTGTTTTTT
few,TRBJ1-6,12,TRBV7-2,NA,CASSLASGPLHF,TGTGCCAGCAGCTTAGCTTCGGGACCCCTCCACTTT
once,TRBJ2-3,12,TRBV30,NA,CVQGVFGNTQYF,TGTGTCCAAGGTGTATTTGGGAATACGCAGTATTTT
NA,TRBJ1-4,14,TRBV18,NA,CASSGTRFDEKLFF,TGTGCCAGCTCCGGGACAAGATTCGATGAAAAACTGTTTTTT
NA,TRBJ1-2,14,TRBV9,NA,CASSVSTGYYGYTF,TGTGCCAGCAGCGTCTCGACAGGTTATTATGGCTACACCTTC
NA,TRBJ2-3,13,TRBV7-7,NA,CASSLAAGDTQYF,TGTGCTAGCAGCTTAGCCGCGGGAGATACGCAGTATTTT
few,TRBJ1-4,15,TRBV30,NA,CAWRENRFSLGKLFF,TGTGCCTGGAGAGAAAACAGGTTTTCTCTTGGAAAACTGTTTTTT
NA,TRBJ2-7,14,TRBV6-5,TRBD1,CASKRQGSSYEQYF,TGTGCCAGCAAACGACAGGGAAGTAGCTACGAGCAGTACTTC
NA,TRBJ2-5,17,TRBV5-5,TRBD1,CASSFGSGQGQQETQYF,TGTGCCAGCAGCTTTGGGAGTGGACAGGGACAGCAAGAGACCCAGTACTTC
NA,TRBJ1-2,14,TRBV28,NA,CASGNSAPNYGYTF,TGTGCCAGCGGTAACAGTGCTCCTAACTATGGCTACACCTTC
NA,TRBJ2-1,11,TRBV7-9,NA,CASSLITEQFF,TGTGCCAGCAGCTTAATTACTGAGCAGTTCTTC
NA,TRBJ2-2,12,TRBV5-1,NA,CASSLEGGELFF,TGCGCCAGCAGCTTGGAAGGCGGGGAGCTGTTTTTT
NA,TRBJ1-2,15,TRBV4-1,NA,CASSQESLQPYGYTF,TGCGCCAGCAGCCAAGAGTCTTTGCAGCCTTATGGCTACACCTTC
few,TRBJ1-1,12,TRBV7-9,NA,CASSREGSEAFF,TGTGCCAGCAGCCGGGAAGGATCTGAAGCTTTCTTT
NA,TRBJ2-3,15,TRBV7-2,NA,CASSRRMGYTDTQYF,TGTGCCAGCAGCCGACGCATGGGGTACACAGATACGCAGTATTTT
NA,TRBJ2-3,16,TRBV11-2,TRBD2,CASSSLAGGPRDTQYF,TGTGCCAGCAGCTCCCTAGCGGGGGGGCCAAGGGATACGCAGTATTTT
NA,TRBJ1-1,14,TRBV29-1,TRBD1,CSVGQGIVNTEAFF,TGCAGCGTTGGACAGGGAATAGTGAACACTGAAGCTTTCTTT
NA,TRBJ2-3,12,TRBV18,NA,CASSPLLDTQYF,TGTGCCAGCTCACCATTATTAGATACGCAGTATTTT
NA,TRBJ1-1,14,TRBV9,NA,CASSVWTSNTEAFF,TGTGCCAGCAGCGTATGGACTTCGAACACTGAAGCTTTCTTT
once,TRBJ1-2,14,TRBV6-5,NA,CASTPNPGGYGYTF,TGTGCCAGCACCCCTAACCCCGGGGGCTATGGCTACACCTTC
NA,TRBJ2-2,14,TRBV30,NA,CAWSVRQADGELFF,TGTGCCTGGAGTGTACGGCAGGCGGACGGGGAGCTGTTTTTT
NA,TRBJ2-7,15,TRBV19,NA,CASTPGGTGHSQQYF,TGTGCCAGTACCCCCGGGGGGACAGGACATTCTCAGCAGTACTTC
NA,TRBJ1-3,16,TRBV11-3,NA,CASSSNSGASGNTIYF,TGTGCCAGCAGCTCGAATTCTGGGGCCTCTGGAAACACCATATATTTT
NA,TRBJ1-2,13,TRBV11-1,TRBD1,CASSPNRGYGYTF,TGTGCCAGCAGCCCAAACAGGGGCTATGGCTACACCTTC
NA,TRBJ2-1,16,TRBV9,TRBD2,CASSVVAGGTYNEQFF,TGTGCCAGCAGCGTAGTAGCGGGGGGGACCTACAATGAGCAGTTCTTC
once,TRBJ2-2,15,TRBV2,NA,CASSEVTSGGGELFF,TGTGCCAGCAGTGAAGTTACATCCGGGGGAGGGGAGCTGTTTTTT
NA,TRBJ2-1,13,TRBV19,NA,CASSTTGNNEQFF,TGTGCCAGTAGTACCACAGGGAACAATGAGCAGTTCTTC
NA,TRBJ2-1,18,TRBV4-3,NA,CASSQDLVGRGPYNEQFF,TGCGCCAGCAGCCAAGATCTGGTGGGGCGGGGTCCCTACAATGAGCAGTTCTTC
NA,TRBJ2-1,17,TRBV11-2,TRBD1,CASSLDRAQGIANEQFF,TGTGCCAGCAGCTTAGATCGGGCACAGGGGATAGCCAATGAGCAGTTCTTC